The 3 T cell receptor beta chains listed next were all sequenced from one sample in a study of T-cell reconstitution after alpha-beta-depleted transplantation in children. Unique molecular identifiers were built into the TCRbeta library. TCRdb re-called the PCR reads with MiXCR, one entry per CDR3 protein. The table shows 250,000 to 400,000 distinct CDR3 sequences, with approximately 20% occurring only once. Sequences were derived from PBMCs, mostly from graft donor cells, sampled 180 days after TCRalphabeta/CD19-depleted stem cell transplant. The receptors here all came from a male patient between 5 and 17 years old who had a stem cell transplant for acute lymphoblastic leukemia, so the T cells may come from the graft donor.

V and J are TRBV7-9 and TRBJ2-7, with 14 bases fitting TRBD2. The J segment lost 4 bases and the V segment lost 5 bases, leaving 10 bases of the junction unmatched. The CDR3 spans 17 residues. Looked up from germline, CDR1 is SEHNR and CDR2 is FQNEAQ (reference sequence). The CDR3 loop reads CASSEGLAGVSPYEQYF. As DNA, the CDR3 is TGTGCCAGCAGCGAGGGACTAGCGGGAGTTTCCCCTTACGAGCAGTACTTC.

This clonotype came up a few times. The chain uses TRBV6-5 and TRBJ1-5; D might be TRBD1 (5 bases). Germline V CDR1 and CDR2: MNHEY, SVGAGI. Trimming removed 0 bases from V and 6 bases from J, with 9 bases in between. This CDR3 spans 14 amino acids. CDR3 DNA sequence: TGTGCCAGCAGTTACTCGGGGGAGACTCAGCCCCAGCATTTT. Residues: CASSYSGETQPQHF.

The V call is TRBV2, the J call TRBJ2-7; TRBD2 agrees at 11 bases. CDR1 and CDR2 from the germline V gene are SNHLY and FYNNEI. After removal of 1 base from V and 2 bases from J, the junction contained 4 bases not matched to a gene. CDR3 length: 16 residues. For the CDR3, the DNA is TGTGCCAGCAGTGAAGGTTTGGGACTAGCGGCCTACGAGCAGTACTTC. Encoded protein: CASSEGLGLAAYEQYF.